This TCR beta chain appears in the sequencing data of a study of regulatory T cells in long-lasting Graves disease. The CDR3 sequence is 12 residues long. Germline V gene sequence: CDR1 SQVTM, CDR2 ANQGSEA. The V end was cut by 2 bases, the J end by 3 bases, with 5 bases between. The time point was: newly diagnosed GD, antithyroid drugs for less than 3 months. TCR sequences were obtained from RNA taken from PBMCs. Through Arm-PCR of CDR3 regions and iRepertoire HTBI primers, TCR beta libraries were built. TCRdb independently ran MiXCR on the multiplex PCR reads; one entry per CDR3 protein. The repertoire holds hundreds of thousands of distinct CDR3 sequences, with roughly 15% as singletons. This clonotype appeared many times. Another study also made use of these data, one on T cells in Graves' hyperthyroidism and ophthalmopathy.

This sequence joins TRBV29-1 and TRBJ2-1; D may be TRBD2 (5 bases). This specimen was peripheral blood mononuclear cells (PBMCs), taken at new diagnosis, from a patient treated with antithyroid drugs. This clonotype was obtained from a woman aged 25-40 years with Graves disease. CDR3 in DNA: TGCAGCGTTGAAACTAGCTACAATGAGCAGTTCTTC. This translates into CSVETSYNEQFF.